This entry concerns a single T cell receptor (beta chain). This sample is part of a study of blood T cell repertoires in COVID-19. In germline, CDR1 is SGHTA, CDR2 FQGNSA. V shed 5 bases and J 0 bases; nucleotides not matched to a gene: 16. The length of the CDR3 is 19 residues. Clones were read by immunoSEQ multiplex PCR, and TCRdb kept only the in-frame ones, dropping some. Altogether 100,000 to 140,000 clones are present, around 90% being singletons, with the ten largest covering around 1.2%. The chain is built from TRBV7-2 and TRBJ2-3; 8 bases line up with TRBD2. Sequenced: peripheral blood. The origin of this receptor is a woman aged 25 to 39 with acute or convalescent COVID-19. The CDR3 DNA is TGTGCCAGCAGCCCCAAACCCCCGGGACTAGTGGTGAGCACAGATACGCAGTATTTT. Its protein is CASSPKPPGLVVSTDTQYF.